This T cell receptor (beta chain) appears in the sequencing data of a study of T-cell memory formation after mild COVID-19. Study-wide results and caveats: Among clones contracting day 15 to 85, CD4/CD8 was balanced, whereas later expanders leaned CD4+. CM and EM subsets held most contracting CD4+ clones; EMRA held CD8+ ones.

TCRdb processed the 5' RACE reads anew with MiXCR; each CDR3 protein has one entry. The sample consists of about 350,000 distinct CDR3 sequences, 12% to 15% of them appearing once. The CDR3 is made up of 14 amino acids. J was trimmed by 7 bases and V by 0 bases; bases with no gene match: 3. Germline CDR1 and CDR2: SGHTA and FQGNSA. This clonotype occurred a few times. Its specificity is unknown. The TCR sequence derives from a man younger than 35 who had mild COVID-19 (a few samples of this study predate the infection). Cell type and time point are not known. The material sequenced was PBMCs or a T cell subset sorted from them (not recorded which). The chain carries TRBV7-2 and TRBJ1-5; 7 nucleotides line up with TRBD1. In DNA, the CDR3 is TGTGCCAGCAGCTTAGCACAGGGGACACAGCCCCAGCATTTT. It is translated as CASSLAQGTQPQHF.